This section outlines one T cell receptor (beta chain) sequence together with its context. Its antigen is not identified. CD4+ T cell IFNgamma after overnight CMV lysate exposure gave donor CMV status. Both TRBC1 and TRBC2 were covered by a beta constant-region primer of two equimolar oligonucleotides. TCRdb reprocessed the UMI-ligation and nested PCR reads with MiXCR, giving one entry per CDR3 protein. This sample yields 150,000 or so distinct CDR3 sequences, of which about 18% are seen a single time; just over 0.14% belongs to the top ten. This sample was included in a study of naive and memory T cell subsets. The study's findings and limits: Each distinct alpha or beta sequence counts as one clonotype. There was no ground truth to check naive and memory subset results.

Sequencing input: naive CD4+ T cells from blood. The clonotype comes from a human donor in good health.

The CDR3 region has the DNA TGCAGTGCTAGAGATGGCCGGGGGAACACCATATATTTT. As protein: CSARDGRGNTIYF. The chain links TRBV20-1 to TRBJ1-3; possible D gene TRBD1, 5 bases. The CDR3 consists of 13 residues. V dropped 0 bases and J dropped 7 bases, with 10 bases sitting between them. Germline V lookup: CDR1 DFQATT, CDR2 SNEGSKA (reference sequence).